The 29 T cell receptor beta chains presented below share a single source sample, sequenced in a study of blood T cell repertoires in COVID-19. The repertoire was sequenced with immunoSEQ multiplex PCR; TCRdb's copy has only in-frame clones and lacks some. The table lists about 83,000 clones, more than 75% of them singletons. The specimen was peripheral blood. Receptor source: a man older than 75 with active or convalescent COVID-19.

This rearrangement joins TRBV5-1 to TRBJ2-1; 11 bases agree with TRBD1. J gave up 5 bases and V 0 bases, and 7 bases lay outside the gene matches. The CDR3 spans 17 residues. CDR1 is SGHRS and CDR2 is YFSETQ in the germline V gene. This chain's CDR3 is CASSLGTGTGGHNEQFF. DNA for the CDR3: TGCGCCAGCAGCTTGGGAACCGGGACAGGGGGACACAATGAGCAGTTCTTC.

This clone appeared a few times. The rearrangement uses TRBV11-2 and TRBJ2-5; the D gene is possibly TRBD2 (5 bases). Germline values: CDR1 SGHAT, CDR2 FQNNGV. There are 12 residues in the CDR3. Trimming took off 4 bases at V and 5 bases at J, with 8 bases between the two ends. The CDR3 region is CASSSEVETQYF. For the CDR3, the DNA is TGTGCCAGCAGCTCGGAGGTGGAGACCCAGTACTTC.

V is TRBV5-1 and J is TRBJ1-5; D may be TRBD1 (6 bases). Trimming shortened V by 4 bases and J by 4 bases, and 15 bases separated the two germline ends. CDR1 and CDR2 from the germline V gene are SGHRS and YFSETQ. This CDR3 has 15 residues. The CDR3 spells CASSPGEGGNQPQHF. CDR3 in DNA: TGCGCCAGCAGCCCAGGGGAGGGGGGGAATCAGCCCCAGCATTTT.

This chain uses TRBV19 with TRBJ1-3; TRBD1 is a possible D gene (5 bases). CDR3 size: 13 residues. Trimming shortened V by 6 bases and J by 2 bases, and 8 bases separated the two germline ends. Per the germline V gene, CDR1 is LNHDA and CDR2 is SQIVND (reference sequence). CDR3 region: CASSGQAGNTIYF. The CDR3 bases are TGTGCCAGTAGCGGACAAGCTGGAAACACCATATATTTT.

V and J are TRBV18 and TRBJ2-3, with D perhaps TRBD2 (6 bases). CDR3 length equals 15 residues. V shed 4 bases and J shed 1 base, with 12 bases lying between them. Germline assignment: CDR1 KGHSH and CDR2 LQKENI. CDR3 protein: CASSLGRGGTDTQYF. The CDR3 nucleotides are TGTGCCAGCTCACTCGGGCGGGGCGGCACAGATACGCAGTATTTT.

The chain combines TRBV11-2 with TRBJ1-4, with D uncertain. The V gene lost 2 bases and the J gene lost 6 bases, with 10 bases spanning the gap. CDR1 and CDR2 from the germline V gene are SGHAT and FQNNGV. The CDR3 consists of 14 residues. In nucleotides, the CDR3 is TGTGCCAGCAGCTTAAAGGCAGGCTATGAAAAACTGTTTTTT. It is translated as CASSLKAGYEKLFF.

The chain is built from TRBV5-1 and TRBJ2-1, with 9 bases that match TRBD2. Germline V gene lookup returns CDR1 SGHRS and CDR2 YFSETQ. The CDR3 length is 17 residues. J gave up 0 bases and V 5 bases, and 9 bases lay outside the gene matches. The CDR3 bases are TGCGCCAGCAGTCAGAGTAGCGGGGGCCCCTCCTACAATGAGCAGTTCTTC. Translation: CASSQSSGGPSYNEQFF.

This chain connects TRBV28 to TRBJ1-2; TRBD1 aligns across 9 bases. From germline, CDR1 is MDHEN and CDR2 SYDVKM. Trimming removed 6 bases from V and 0 bases from J; junction bases left unmatched: 5. This CDR3 has 15 residues. CDR3 region: CASSSRQGANYGYTF. CDR3 sequence (DNA): TGTGCCAGCAGCTCGCGACAGGGGGCTAACTATGGCTACACCTTC.

The CDR3 nucleotides are TGTGCCAGCAGTGGGTCCGGGACAGGGCGGGAGACCCAGTACTTC. Translating gives CASSGSGTGRETQYF. V usage is TRBV25-1 and J usage is TRBJ2-5, with 9 bases identical to TRBD1. Unmatched junction bases numbered 8, after V lost 4 bases and J lost 5 bases. The CDR3 is made up of 15 amino acids. Germline CDR1 MGHDK, CDR2 SYGVNS.

This clone appeared once. The rearrangement links TRBV14 to TRBJ2-5; D possibly corresponds to TRBD1 (5 bases). This CDR3 contains 14 residues. The V gene lost 2 bases and the J gene lost 2 bases, with 9 bases spanning the gap. The germline CDR1 and CDR2 sequences are SGHDN and FVKESK. The CDR3 reads CASSQWQGQETQYF. CDR3 DNA: TGTGCCAGCAGCCAATGGCAGGGTCAAGAGACCCAGTACTTC.

This chain connects TRBV4-2 to TRBJ2-3; 11 bases align to TRBD2. Germline V gene data show CDR1 as LGHNA and CDR2 as YNFKEQ. The CDR3 loop spans 22 amino acids. The V and J ends lost 0 bases and 5 bases, in that order; junction bases with no gene match: 22. The CDR3 sequence is CASSQDTPAGSLAGGVGDTQYF. DNA of the CDR3: TGTGCCAGCAGCCAAGATACCCCCGCCGGTAGCCTAGCGGGAGGAGTGGGAGATACGCAGTATTTT.

CDR3 sequence (DNA): TGTGCCACCCGACCCCACAGGGACAACTATGGCTACACCTTC. Encoded protein: CATRPHRDNYGYTF. J is TRBJ1-2 and V is TRBV28; tentative D call: TRBD1 (6 bases). Deletions cut 10 bases from V and 2 bases from J, with 17 bases between. The CDR3 is 14 residues long. Germline V gene data show CDR1 as MDHEN and CDR2 as SYDVKM.

This sequence joins TRBV19 and TRBJ1-3; D might be TRBD1 (6 bases). Trimming shortened V by 6 bases and J by 0 bases, and 12 bases separated the two germline ends. This CDR3 spans 15 amino acids. Germline CDR1 reads LNHDA; CDR2 reads SQIVND (reference sequence). The CDR3, as DNA: TGTGCCAGTAGCTCGGACAGCAGCTCTGGAAACACCATATATTTT. Amino acid sequence: CASSSDSSSGNTIYF.

V usage is TRBV3-1 (or the pseudogene TRBV3-2) and J usage is TRBJ2-5; D is possibly TRBD1 (6 bases). CDR1 and CDR2 from the germline V gene are LGHDT and YNNKEL (reference sequence). The CDR3 is 13 residues long. V dropped 4 bases and J dropped 5 bases, with 11 bases sitting between them. CDR3 nucleotide sequence: TGTGCCAGCAGCCTACAGGGTTGGGAGACCCAGTACTTC. The encoded protein is CASSLQGWETQYF.

The rearrangement joins TRBV6-5 to TRBJ1-2; D is ambiguous. Trimming shortened V by 2 bases and J by 8 bases, and 6 bases separated the two germline ends. The CDR3 covers 11 residues. CDR1 is MNHEY, CDR2 SVGAGI, per germline. The CDR3 region has the DNA TGTGCCAGCAGTTACGCGAGGGGCTACACCTTC. Its protein product is CASSYARGYTF.

The CDR3 DNA is TGTGCCAGTAGTATGAATGGTGCGGGGGAAAACATTCAGTACTTC. Translated: CASSMNGAGENIQYF. V gene TRBV19 combines with J gene TRBJ2-4, with 7 positions matching TRBD2. CDR1 LNHDA and CDR2 SQIVND come from the germline V gene (reference sequence). This CDR3 has 15 amino acids. The ends lost 3 bases at V and 5 bases at J; junction bases unmatched: 7.

A few counts support this clone. CDR3 in amino acids: CASSYLSDYGYTF. The CDR3 DNA reads as TGTGCCAGCAGCTACTTATCGGACTATGGCTACACCTTC. The genes are TRBV7-2 and TRBJ1-2; D unclear. This CDR3 has 13 residues. Germline-derived CDR1 and CDR2 are SGHTA and FQGNSA. Trimming removed 4 bases from V and 3 bases from J, with 9 bases in between. Looking up the rest from reference TRBV7-2 and TRBJ1-2 gives the full variable domain: GAGVSQSPSNKVTEKGKDVELRCDPISGHTALYWYRQSLGQGLEFLIYFQGNSAPDKSGLPSDRFSAERTGGSVSTLTIQRTQQEDSAVYLCASSYLSDYGYTFGSGTRLTVV.

V and J are TRBV5-1 and TRBJ2-7; 7 bases fit TRBD2. The V gene end was trimmed by 0 bases and the J gene end by 4 bases; junction bases not matched to a gene: 7. The CDR3 spans 15 residues. Per germline, CDR1 SGHRS and CDR2 YFSETQ. The CDR3 DNA reads TGCGCCAGCAGCTTGGGGCCGGGAGGTTTGTACGAGCAGTACGTC. Translated: CASSLGPGGLYEQYV.

The chain is built from TRBV19 and TRBJ1-4, with 9 positions matching TRBD1. The CDR3 loop spans 16 amino acids. The V and J ends lost 6 bases and 0 bases, in that order; junction bases with no gene match: 5. Germline V gene sequence: CDR1 LNHDA, CDR2 SQIVND (reference sequence). For the CDR3, the DNA is TGTGCCAGTAGCACAGGGGGCGCGACAACTAATGAAAAACTGTTTTTT. This gives the protein CASSTGGATTNEKLFF. Based on the CDR3 plus reference TRBV19 and TRBJ1-4, the full variable domain is DGGITQSPKYLFRKEGQNVTLSCEQNLNHDAMYWYRQDPGQGLRLIYYSQIVNDFQKGDIAEGYSVSREKKESFPLTVTSAQKNPTAFYLCASSTGGATTNEKLFFGSGTQLSVL.

The chain carries TRBV19 and TRBJ1-2; TRBD1 agrees at 8 bases. Germline V lookup: CDR1 LNHDA, CDR2 SQIVND (reference sequence). Trimming at V came to 0 bases and at J to 8 bases, leaving 20 bases not matched to a gene. There are 19 residues in the CDR3. DNA of the CDR3: TGTGCCAGTAGTATAGATACAAACTCGGGACAGGCCTCGCTTCGCGGCTACACCTTC. Amino acids: CASSIDTNSGQASLRGYTF.

The CDR3 coding sequence is TGCGCCAGCAGTGATACCCCGGCCATCCCCAATCGGGCGAACACCGGGGAGCTGTTTTTT. Its protein is CASSDTPAIPNRANTGELFF. This rearrangement joins TRBV10-2 to TRBJ2-2, with no clear D. Trimming cost V 3 bases and J 0 bases, with 23 bases left between them. The CDR3 contains 20 residues. The germline V gene has CDR1 WSHSY and CDR2 SAAADI.

The V call is TRBV9, the J call TRBJ1-5, with D uncertain. This CDR3 has 16 residues. Trimming removed 2 bases at V and 3 bases at J, with 15 bases between. Germline V CDR1 and CDR2: SGDLS, YYNGEE. DNA of the CDR3: TGTGCCAGCAGCGTGCGCAGCGGACCCCCCAATCAGCCCCAGCATTTT. This sequence encodes CASSVRSGPPNQPQHF.

CDR3: CASSQRRNRVDAFF. For the CDR3, the DNA is TGTGCCAGCAGTCAGAGGCGGAACAGGGTAGATGCTTTCTTT. V is TRBV27 and J is TRBJ1-1, with a possible D match to TRBD1 (6 bases). The V and J ends lost 5 bases and 11 bases respectively, with 21 bases between them. This CDR3 has 14 residues. Germline V lookup: CDR1 MNHEY, CDR2 SMNVEV (reference sequence).

The rearrangement links TRBV7-9 to TRBJ2-2; 12 nucleotides align to TRBD1. Germline-derived CDR1 and CDR2 are SEHNR and FQNEAQ (reference sequence). CDR3 length: 16 amino acids. J was trimmed by 7 bases and V by 5 bases; bases with no gene match: 8. DNA for the CDR3: TGTGCCAGCAGCGACTCCGGGACAGGGGGCTTCGGGGAGCTGTTTTTT. Translation: CASSDSGTGGFGELFF.

The rearrangement joins TRBV18 to TRBJ2-1; D is uncertain. From germline, CDR1 is KGHSH and CDR2 LQKENI. Trimming removed 3 bases at V and 5 bases at J, with 8 bases between. CDR3 length equals 13 residues. The CDR3 coding sequence is TGTGCCAGCTCACCTCGAGGAAACAATGAGCAGTTCTTC. It codes for CASSPRGNNEQFF.

This clone was counted once. The V and J genes are TRBV11-2 and TRBJ1-2; no firm D call. The germline V gene encodes CDR1 SGHAT and CDR2 FQNNGV. Trimming shortened V by 8 bases and J by 0 bases, and 10 bases separated the two germline ends. This CDR3 is 13 amino acids long. CDR3 in amino acids: CASQREPNYGYTF. CDR3 in DNA: TGTGCCAGCCAGAGGGAACCTAACTATGGCTACACCTTC.

This CDR3 is CASSLEGVWSPLHF. The CDR3 DNA sequence: TGTGCCAGCAGCTTGGAGGGGGTCTGGTCACCCCTCCACTTT. The rearrangement links TRBV5-4 to TRBJ1-6; a possible D gene is TRBD1 (6 bases). CDR1 and CDR2 from the germline V gene are SGHNT and YYREEE (reference sequence). This CDR3 has 14 amino acids. Deletions cut 0 bases from V and 10 bases from J, with 11 bases between. The whole variable domain, filled in from reference TRBV5-4 and TRBJ1-6, reads ETGVTQSPTHLIKTRGQQVTLRCSSQSGHNTVSWYQQALGQGPQFIFQYYREEENGRGNFPPRFSGLQFPNYSSELNVNALELDDSALYLCASSLEGVWSPLHFGNGTRLTVT.

The chain carries TRBV5-5 and TRBJ2-3; the match to TRBD2 covers 13 bases. This CDR3 is 18 amino acids long. Germline V gives CDR1 SGHKS, CDR2 YYEKEE (reference sequence). Trimming at V came to 4 bases and at J to 2 bases, leaving 10 bases not matched to a gene. The CDR3 region is CASSEGLAGDPNTDTQYF. The CDR3 DNA is TGTGCCAGCAGCGAAGGACTAGCGGGAGACCCCAACACAGATACGCAGTATTTT.

The chain employs TRBV18 and TRBJ1-5, with 8 bases that match TRBD1. V was pared by 2 bases and J by 0 bases, with 3 bases of the junction left unmatched. The CDR3 loop spans 16 amino acids. Germline V gene data show CDR1 as KGHSH and CDR2 as LQKENI. The CDR3 loop is CASSPGTGDSNQPQHF. Written as DNA, the CDR3 is TGTGCCAGCTCACCAGGGACAGGTGATAGCAATCAGCCCCAGCATTTT.